The T cell receptor beta chain described here comes from a study of patients and donors after allogeneic stem cell transplantation (dated by TCRdb to about 2020). Only a few counts were recorded for this clonotype. Its antigen is currently not known. Per-base quality was not reported, and no clone a single base away is much larger than it. Receptors were amplified or captured by RT-PCR. For sequencing, a NextSeq 550 was employed. TCRdb reran the public reads through fastp at Q25 and MiXCR, keeping productive beta chains. Duplicate CDR3 protein sequences are folded into a single record with the most common DNA and genes. This sample is represented by about 40,000 distinct CDR3 sequences; about 31% of them were singletons. The top ten clones comprise around 72% of the sample. The sample comprised blood, either unsorted or a sorted T cell fraction (not recorded which). This receptor was identified in a human donor who was either an allogeneic HSCT recipient or a stem cell or donor lymphocyte infusion donor (not recorded which). It is not recorded whose cells these are; they may come from a transplant donor.

DNA sequence: TGTGCCAGCGGGGGACAGGGGAGGACTGAAGCTTTCTTT. Its amino acids are CASGGQGRTEAFF. The V gene is TRBV28 and the J gene is TRBJ1-1, with 10 middle bases fitting TRBD1. Based on the germline V gene, the CDR1 and CDR2 sequences are MDHEN and SYDVKM. Unmatched junction bases come to 5, with V trimmed by 8 bases and J by 5 bases. The CDR3 has 13 amino acids, counting the end cysteine and phenylalanine. Just the 39-base CDR3 DNA is kept, in frame starting at base 1.